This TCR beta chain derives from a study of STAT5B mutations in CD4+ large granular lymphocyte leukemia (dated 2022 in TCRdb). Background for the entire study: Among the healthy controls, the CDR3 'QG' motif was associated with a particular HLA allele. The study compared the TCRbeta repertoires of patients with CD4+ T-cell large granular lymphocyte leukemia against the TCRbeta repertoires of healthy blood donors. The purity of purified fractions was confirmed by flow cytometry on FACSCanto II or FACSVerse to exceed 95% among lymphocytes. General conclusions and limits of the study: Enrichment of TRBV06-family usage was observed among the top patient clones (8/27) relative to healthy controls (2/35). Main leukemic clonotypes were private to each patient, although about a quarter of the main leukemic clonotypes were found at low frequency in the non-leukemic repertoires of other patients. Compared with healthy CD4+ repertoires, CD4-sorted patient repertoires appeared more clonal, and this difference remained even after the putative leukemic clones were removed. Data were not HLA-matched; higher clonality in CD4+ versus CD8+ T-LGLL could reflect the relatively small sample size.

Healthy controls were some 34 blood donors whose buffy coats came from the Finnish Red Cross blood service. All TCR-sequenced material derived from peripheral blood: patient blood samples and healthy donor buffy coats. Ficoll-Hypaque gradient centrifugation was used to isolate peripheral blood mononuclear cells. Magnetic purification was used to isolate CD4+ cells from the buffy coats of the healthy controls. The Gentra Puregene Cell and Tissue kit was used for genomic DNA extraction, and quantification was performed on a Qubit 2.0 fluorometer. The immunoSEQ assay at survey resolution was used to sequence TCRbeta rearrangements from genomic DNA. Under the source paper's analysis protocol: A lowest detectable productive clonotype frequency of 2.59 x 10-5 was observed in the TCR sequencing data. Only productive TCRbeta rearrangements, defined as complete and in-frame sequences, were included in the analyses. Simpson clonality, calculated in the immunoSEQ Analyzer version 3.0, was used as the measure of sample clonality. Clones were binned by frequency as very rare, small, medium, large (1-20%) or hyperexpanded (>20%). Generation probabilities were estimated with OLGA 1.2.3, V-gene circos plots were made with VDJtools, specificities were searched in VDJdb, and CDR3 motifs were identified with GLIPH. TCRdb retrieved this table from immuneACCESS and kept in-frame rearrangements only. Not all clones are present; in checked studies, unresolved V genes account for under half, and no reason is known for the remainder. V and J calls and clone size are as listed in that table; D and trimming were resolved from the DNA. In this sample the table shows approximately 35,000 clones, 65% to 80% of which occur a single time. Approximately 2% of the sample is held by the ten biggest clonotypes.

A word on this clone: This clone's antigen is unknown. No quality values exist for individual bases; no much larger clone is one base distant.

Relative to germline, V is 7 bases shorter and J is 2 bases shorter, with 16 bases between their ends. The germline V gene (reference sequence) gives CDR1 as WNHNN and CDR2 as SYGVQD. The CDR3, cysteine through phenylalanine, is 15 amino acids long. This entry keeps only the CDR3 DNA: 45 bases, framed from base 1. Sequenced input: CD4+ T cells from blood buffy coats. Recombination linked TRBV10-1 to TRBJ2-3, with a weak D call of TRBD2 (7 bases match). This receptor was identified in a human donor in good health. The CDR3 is CASKRCGGLTDTQYF. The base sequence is TGCGCCAGCAAGAGGTGCGGGGGCCTCACAGATACGCAGTATTTT.